The source of this T cell receptor beta chain is a study of T cells in women clearing cervical HPV infection listed by TCRdb under 2018. Regarding the research as a whole: The cases were roughly 25 women with histologically confirmed HPV16-related CIN3 or worse, and 2 of these cases were invasive cancers. Controls were 25 or so women whose single incident HPV16 infection cleared within 12 months without precancer or cancer developing. Blood from cases was drawn at the visit where the lesion was first identified, while blood from controls was drawn once the infection was no longer detected. Among cases, blood sampling came a median of roughly 150 days after lesion detection, with an interquartile range of about 85 to 220 days. Since HLA typing was available for only a few women, HLA type could not be ruled out as a confounder. An exploratory proof-of-principle case-control study, nested within the Guanacaste HPV Natural History Study in Costa Rica, was conducted to compare TCR repertoires across cervical HPV16 outcomes. Cases and controls were matched on year of sample collection and on age within five years. Cases had a median age of about 34 years and controls had a median age of around 41, with no significant differences in baseline characteristics. The parent cohort enrolled roughly 9,400 women aged 18 or older in Guanacaste, Costa Rica, in about 1993 to 1994 and followed the women for 7 to 8 years. Five blinded duplicates per group were added as quality controls, so that approximately 60 samples were obtained: some 50 participants and 10 replicates.

Details on this clone: Its antigen specificity is not known.

Using the immunoSEQ assay, multiplex PCR amplified TCR beta CDR3 regions from an average of 1200 ng of genomic DNA per sample. To correct primer bias, the assay used a complete synthetic TCR repertoire to set an amplification baseline. The amplicons were sequenced on the Illumina platform. For the original study's pipeline: Error correction of the sequences involved clustering with frequency ratios plus a modified nearest-neighbor algorithm, after which the sequences were analyzed in the immunoSEQ Analyzer using IMGT gene definitions. At each rarefaction depth, TCR richness and evenness were averaged across 20 rarefaction repeats, and samples with fewer sequences than that depth were excluded. Wilcoxon rank sum tests with FDR correction were used to compare relative abundances of V, D and J genes between the groups. An intraclass correlation of just under 96% for TCR richness and an average of roughly 83% across 65 or so gene segments were obtained from the blinded duplicates. TCRdb retrieved this table from immuneACCESS and kept in-frame rearrangements only. Not all clones are present; in checked studies, unresolved V genes account for under half, and no reason is known for the remainder. V, J and clone size reflect that table, while D and trimming were determined from the DNA. The sample's table lists a count of about 23,000 clones. The ten largest make up under 3.5% of the sample.

Every participant had a single incident cervical HPV16 infection, and prevalent HPV16 infections were excluded. Cervical HPV DNA was detected by MY09/MY11 PCR, and genotyping was performed by dot-blot hybridization. Fifteen mL of heparinized blood were centrifuged, and the buffy coat was aliquoted, frozen at -30°C, then stored at -80°C. QIAGEN kits were used to extract genomic DNA from buffy coat specimens. The investigation overall reported the following: Whether associations preceded infection or resulted from infection could not be shown with the cross-sectional design, and effector/memory subsets and HPV-specific T cells were not isolated. Random forest classifiers combining richness and V gene abundances distinguished cases from controls with an estimated AUC of 0.7 to 0.85. Because the number of T cells per sample was unknown, the richness differences could reflect varying T-cell content rather than repertoire biology. Across sequencing depths, CIN3+ cases showed significantly higher TCR repertoire richness than controls, but evenness did not differ between the groups.

This receptor was obtained from a woman between 18 and 69 years old with a cervical HPV16 infection that either progressed to CIN3+ or cleared (not recorded which). Sequences were obtained from blood buffy coat.

The DNA read from the CDR3 is TGTGCCAGCAGCCTCTTTAGCGGGAAGTACACCGGGGAG. Translated, this is CASSLFSGKYTGE. The full CDR3 protein reads CASSLFSGKYTGELFF. Recombination connected TRBV6-2 or TRBV6-3 to TRBJ2-2; 8 bases in the junction line up with TRBD2. The read ends 3 residues early relative to the CDR3; the germline J gene fills the gap. From the germline V gene, CDR1 is MNHEY and CDR2 is SVGEGT. The CDR3, cysteine through phenylalanine, is 16 amino acids long. Part of the CDR3 DNA is given, 39 bases translated from base 1. Here V drops 6 bases and J drops 3 bases, and the junction holds 9 bases not matched to any gene.